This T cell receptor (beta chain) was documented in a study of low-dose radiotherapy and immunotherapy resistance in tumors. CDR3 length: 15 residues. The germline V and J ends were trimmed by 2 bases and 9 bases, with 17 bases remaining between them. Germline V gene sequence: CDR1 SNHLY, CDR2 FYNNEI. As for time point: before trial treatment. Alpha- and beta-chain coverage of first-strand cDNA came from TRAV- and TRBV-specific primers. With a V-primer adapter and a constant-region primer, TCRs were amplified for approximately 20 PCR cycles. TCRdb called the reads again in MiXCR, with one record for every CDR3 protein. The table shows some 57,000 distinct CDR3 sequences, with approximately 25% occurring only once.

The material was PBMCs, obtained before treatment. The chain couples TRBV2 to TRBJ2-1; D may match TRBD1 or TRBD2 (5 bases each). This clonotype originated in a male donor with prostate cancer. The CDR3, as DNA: TGTGCCAGCAGTGAAACTTTTTTGGCTGGGGGTGAGCAGTTCTTC. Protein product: CASSETFLAGGEQFF.